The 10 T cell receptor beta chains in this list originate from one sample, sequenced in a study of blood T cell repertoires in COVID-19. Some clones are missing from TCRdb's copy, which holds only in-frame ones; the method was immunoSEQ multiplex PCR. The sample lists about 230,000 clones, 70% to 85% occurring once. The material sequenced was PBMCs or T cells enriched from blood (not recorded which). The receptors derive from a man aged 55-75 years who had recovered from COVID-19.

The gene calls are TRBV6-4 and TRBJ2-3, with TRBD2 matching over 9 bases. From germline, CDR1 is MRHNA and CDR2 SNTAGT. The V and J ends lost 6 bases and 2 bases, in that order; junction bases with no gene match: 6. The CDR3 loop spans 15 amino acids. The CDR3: CASRRASGDTDTQYF. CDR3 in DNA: TGTGCCAGCAGAAGGGCTAGCGGGGACACAGATACGCAGTATTTT.

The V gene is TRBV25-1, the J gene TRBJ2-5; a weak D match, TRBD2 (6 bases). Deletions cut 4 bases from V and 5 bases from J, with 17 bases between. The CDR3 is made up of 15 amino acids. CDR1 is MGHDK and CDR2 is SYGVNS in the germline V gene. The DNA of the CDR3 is TGTGCCAGCAGTGGCGGGACTCCCGGGGAGGAGACCCAGTACTTC. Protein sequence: CASSGGTPGEETQYF.

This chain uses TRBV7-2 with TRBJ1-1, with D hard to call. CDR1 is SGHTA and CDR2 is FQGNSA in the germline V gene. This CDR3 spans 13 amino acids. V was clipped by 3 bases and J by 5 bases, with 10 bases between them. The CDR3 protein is CASSFQVRTEAFF. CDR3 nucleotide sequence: TGTGCCAGCAGCTTCCAGGTTCGAACTGAAGCTTTCTTT.

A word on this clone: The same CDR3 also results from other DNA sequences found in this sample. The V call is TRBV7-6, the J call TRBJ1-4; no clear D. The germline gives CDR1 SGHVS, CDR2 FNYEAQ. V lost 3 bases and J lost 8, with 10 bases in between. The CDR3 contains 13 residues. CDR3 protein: CASSLGGGEKLFF. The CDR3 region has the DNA TGTGCCAGCAGCTTGGGAGGCGGGGAAAAACTGTTTTTT.

CDR3 sequence reads: CATSDSTAGETQYF. CDR3 sequence (DNA): TGTGCCACCAGTGATTCCACAGCGGGAGAGACCCAGTACTTC. This chain joins TRBV24-1 and TRBJ2-5; TRBD2 might be the D (6 bases). The V end lost 2 bases, the J end lost 4 bases, and 10 bases lay between the germline ends. Germline values: CDR1 KGHDR, CDR2 SFDVKD. The CDR3 has 14 amino acids.

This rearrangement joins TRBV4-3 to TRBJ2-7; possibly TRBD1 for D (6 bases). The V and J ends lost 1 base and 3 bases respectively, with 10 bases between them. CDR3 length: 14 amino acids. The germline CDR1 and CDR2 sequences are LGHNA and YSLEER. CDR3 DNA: TGCGCCAGCAGCCAAGGGACAGCTTACTACGAGCAGTACTTC. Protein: CASSQGTAYYEQYF.

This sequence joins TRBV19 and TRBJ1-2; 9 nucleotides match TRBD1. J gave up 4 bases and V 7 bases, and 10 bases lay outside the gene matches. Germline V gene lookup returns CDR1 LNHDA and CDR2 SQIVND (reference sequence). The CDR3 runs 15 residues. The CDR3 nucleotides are TGTGCCAGTAACCTACAGGGGGCGAGTCGCTATGGCTACACCTTC. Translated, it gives CASNLQGASRYGYTF. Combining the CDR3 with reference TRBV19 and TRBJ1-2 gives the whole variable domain DGGITQSPKYLFRKEGQNVTLSCEQNLNHDAMYWYRQDPGQGLRLIYYSQIVNDFQKGDIAEGYSVSREKKESFPLTVTSAQKNPTAFYLCASNLQGASRYGYTFGSGTRLTVV.

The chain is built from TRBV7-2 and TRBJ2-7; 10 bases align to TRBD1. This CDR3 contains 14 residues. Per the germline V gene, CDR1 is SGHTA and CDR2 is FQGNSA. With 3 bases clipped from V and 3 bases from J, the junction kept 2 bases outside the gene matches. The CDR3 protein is CASSFGDRGYEQYF. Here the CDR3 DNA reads TGTGCCAGCAGCTTTGGGGACAGGGGCTACGAGCAGTACTTC.

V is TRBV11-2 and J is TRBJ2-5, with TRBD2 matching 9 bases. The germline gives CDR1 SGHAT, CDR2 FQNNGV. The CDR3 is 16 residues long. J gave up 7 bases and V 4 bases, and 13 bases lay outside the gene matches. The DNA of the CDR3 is TGTGCCAGCAGCTCCGGATCTGAGCGGGGGGCGGGGACCCAGTACTTC. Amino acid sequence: CASSSGSERGAGTQYF.

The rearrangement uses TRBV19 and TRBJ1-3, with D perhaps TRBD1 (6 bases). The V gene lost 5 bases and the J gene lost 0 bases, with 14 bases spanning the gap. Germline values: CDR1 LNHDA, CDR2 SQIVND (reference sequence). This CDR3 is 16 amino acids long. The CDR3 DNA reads TGTGCCAGTAGTGAGGACAGCTTCCTCTCTGGAAACACCATATATTTT. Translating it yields CASSEDSFLSGNTIYF.